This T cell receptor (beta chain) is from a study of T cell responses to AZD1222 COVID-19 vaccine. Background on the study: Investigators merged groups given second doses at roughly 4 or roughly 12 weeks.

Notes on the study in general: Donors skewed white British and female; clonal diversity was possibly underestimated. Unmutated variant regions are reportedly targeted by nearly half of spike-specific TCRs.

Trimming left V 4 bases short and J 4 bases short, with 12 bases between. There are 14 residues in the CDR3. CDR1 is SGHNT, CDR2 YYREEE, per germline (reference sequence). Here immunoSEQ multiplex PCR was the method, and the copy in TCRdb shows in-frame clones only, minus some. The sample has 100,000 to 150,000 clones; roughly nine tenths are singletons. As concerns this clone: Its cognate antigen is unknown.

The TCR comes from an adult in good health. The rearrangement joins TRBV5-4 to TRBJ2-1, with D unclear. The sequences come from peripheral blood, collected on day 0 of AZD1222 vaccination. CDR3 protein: CASSPGPEYNEQFF. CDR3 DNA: TGTGCCAGCAGCCCAGGCCCAGAGTACAATGAGCAGTTCTTC.